This record covers a single TCR beta chain. Clones were read by immunoSEQ multiplex PCR, and TCRdb kept only the in-frame ones, dropping some. The top ten clones hold around 0.31% of a sample with just over 95,000 clones, over 85% of them seen once. This CDR3 is built from 15 residues. CDR1 and CDR2 from the germline V gene are SGDLS and YYNGEE. V dropped 4 bases and J dropped 5; count of bases not matched to a gene: 11. This sample stems from a study of technical replicates of blood from a handful of donors. The sequence was obtained from a human donor in good health. The rearrangement uses TRBV9 and TRBJ2-5; 7 bases fit TRBD1. Material for sequencing was T cells isolated from PBMCs. The CDR3 DNA follows: TGTGCCAGCAGCAACCGGGACAGCGGACCGGAGACCCAGTACTTC. Its protein product is CASSNRDSGPETQYF.